The present T cell receptor beta chain was sequenced within a study of blood T cell repertoires in COVID-19. Study background: Donors in the United States, Italy and Spain gave samples during acute or convalescent COVID-19. Sample material is recorded as cDNA or gDNA derived from T cells, B-cell-depleted T cells, or PBMCs.

Clones were sequenced by immunoSEQ multiplex PCR, and TCRdb holds only the in-frame ones, with some missing. The sample carries around 250,000 clones, 75% to 90% recorded once. V lost 6 bases to trimming and J lost 2 bases, with 15 bases between them. The CDR3 covers 15 residues. Germline lookup yields CDR1 LGHDT and CDR2 YNNKEL (reference sequence). Participants' own reports of clinical history determined their cohort assignment. Among Cohort 3 donors, those recovered had two negative PCRs, clearance, or symptom resolution. The sample was PBMCs or T cells enriched from blood (not recorded which). The chain joins TRBV3-1 (or the pseudogene TRBV3-2) to TRBJ2-3, with a weak D call TRBD2 (6 bases). The TCR was taken from a woman in her forties or fifties who had recovered from COVID-19. CDR3 DNA sequence: TGTGCCAGCAGTACCGGGACTCCGTACACAGATACGCAGTATTTT. Its protein is CASSTGTPYTDTQYF.